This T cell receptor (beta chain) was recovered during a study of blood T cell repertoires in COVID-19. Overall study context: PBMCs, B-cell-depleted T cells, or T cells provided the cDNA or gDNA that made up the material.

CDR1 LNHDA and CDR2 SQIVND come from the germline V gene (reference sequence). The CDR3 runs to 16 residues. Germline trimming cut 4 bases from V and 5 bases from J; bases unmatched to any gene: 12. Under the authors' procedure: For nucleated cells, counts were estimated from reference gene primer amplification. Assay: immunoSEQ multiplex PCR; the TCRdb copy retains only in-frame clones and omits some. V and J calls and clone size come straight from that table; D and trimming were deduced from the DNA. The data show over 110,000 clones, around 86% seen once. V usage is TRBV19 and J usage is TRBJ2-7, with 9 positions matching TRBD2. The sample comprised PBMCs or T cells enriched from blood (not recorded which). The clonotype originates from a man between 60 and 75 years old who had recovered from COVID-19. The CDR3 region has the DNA TGTGCCAGTAGTACAAGTGCCGGGACTAGCAGGGACGAGCAGTACTTC. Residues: CASSTSAGTSRDEQYF.